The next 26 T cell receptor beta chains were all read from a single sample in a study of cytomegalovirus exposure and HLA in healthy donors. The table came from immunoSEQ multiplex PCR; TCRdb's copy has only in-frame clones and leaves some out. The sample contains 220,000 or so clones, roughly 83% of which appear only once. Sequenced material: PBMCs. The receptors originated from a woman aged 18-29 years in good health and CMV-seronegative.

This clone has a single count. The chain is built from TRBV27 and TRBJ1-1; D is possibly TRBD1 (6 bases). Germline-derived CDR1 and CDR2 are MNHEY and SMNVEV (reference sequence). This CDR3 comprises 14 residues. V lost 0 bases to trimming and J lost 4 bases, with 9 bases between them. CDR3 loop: CASSLSTGTTEAFF. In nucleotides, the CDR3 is TGTGCCAGCAGTTTATCAACAGGGACCACTGAAGCTTTCTTT.

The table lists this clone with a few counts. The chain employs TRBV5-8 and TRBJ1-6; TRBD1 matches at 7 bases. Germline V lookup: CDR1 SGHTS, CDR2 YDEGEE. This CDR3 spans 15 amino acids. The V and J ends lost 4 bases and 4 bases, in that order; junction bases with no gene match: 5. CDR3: CASSVMTGYNSPLHF. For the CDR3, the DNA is TGTGCCAGCAGCGTCATGACAGGGTATAATTCACCCCTCCACTTT.

Here the CDR3 reads CASSEREDTGELFF. CDR3 nucleotides: TGTGCCAGCAGTGAAAGGGAGGACACCGGGGAGCTGTTTTTT. V gene TRBV2 combines with J gene TRBJ2-2; weak D call: TRBD2 (6 bases). Germline loops: CDR1 SNHLY, CDR2 FYNNEI. This CDR3 contains 14 residues. Deletions cut 2 bases from V and 3 bases from J, with 7 bases between.

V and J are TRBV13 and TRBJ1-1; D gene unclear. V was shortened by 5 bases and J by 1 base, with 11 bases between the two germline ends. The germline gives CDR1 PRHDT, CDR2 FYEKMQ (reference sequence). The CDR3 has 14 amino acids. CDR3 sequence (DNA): TGTGCCAGCAGCCGCGGTGGGTGGAACACTGAAGCTTTCTTT. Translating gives CASSRGGWNTEAFF.

The CDR3, as DNA: TGTGCCAGCTCACCTGCGAGCTCCTATAATTCACCCCTCCACTTT. Translating gives CASSPASSYNSPLHF. The V gene is TRBV18, the J gene TRBJ1-6, with D unclear. This CDR3 is built from 15 residues. The V gene's germline CDR1 is KGHSH and CDR2 LQKENI. The V gene lost 3 bases and the J gene lost 0 bases, with 6 bases spanning the gap.

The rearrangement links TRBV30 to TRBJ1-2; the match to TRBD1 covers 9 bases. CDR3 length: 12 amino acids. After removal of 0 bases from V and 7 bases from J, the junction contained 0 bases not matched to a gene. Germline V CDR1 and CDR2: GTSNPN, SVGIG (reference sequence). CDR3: CAWSVTGGGYTF. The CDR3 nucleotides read TGTGCCTGGAGTGTGACAGGGGGTGGCTACACCTTC.

The CDR3 is CASTINRVGQPQHF. The CDR3 coding sequence is TGTGCCAGTACCATTAACAGGGTTGGTCAGCCCCAGCATTTT. This sequence joins TRBV19 and TRBJ1-5; D is possibly TRBD1 (6 bases). The V gene lost 7 bases and the J gene lost 6 bases, with 16 bases spanning the gap. CDR1 is LNHDA, CDR2 SQIVND, per germline (reference sequence). The CDR3 runs to 14 residues.

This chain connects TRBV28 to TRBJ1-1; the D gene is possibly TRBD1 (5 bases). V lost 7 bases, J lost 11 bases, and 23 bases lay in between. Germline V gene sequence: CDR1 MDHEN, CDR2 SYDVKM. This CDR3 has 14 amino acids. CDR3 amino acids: CASTPGRGGIWAFF. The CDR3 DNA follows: TGTGCCAGCACCCCGGGGAGGGGCGGGATATGGGCTTTCTTT.

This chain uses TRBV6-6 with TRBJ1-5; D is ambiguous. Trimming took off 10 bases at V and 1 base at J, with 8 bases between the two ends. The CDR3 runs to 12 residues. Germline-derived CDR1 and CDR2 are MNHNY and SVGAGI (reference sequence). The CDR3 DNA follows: TGTGCCACCCAAGGCAGCAATCAGCCCCAGCATTTT. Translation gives CATQGSNQPQHF.

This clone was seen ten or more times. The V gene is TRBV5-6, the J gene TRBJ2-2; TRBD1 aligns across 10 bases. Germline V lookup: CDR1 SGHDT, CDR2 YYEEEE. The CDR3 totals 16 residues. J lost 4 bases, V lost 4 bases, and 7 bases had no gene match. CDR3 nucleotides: TGTGCCAGCAGCCTACCCGGGACAGGGGTCACCGGGGAGCTGTTTTTT. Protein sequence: CASSLPGTGVTGELFF.

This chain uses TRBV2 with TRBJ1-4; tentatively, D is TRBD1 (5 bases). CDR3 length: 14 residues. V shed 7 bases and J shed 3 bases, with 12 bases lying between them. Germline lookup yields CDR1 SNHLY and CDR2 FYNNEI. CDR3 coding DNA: TGTGCCAGCAACTCCAGGGCGGCTAATGAAAAACTGTTTTTT. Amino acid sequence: CASNSRAANEKLFF. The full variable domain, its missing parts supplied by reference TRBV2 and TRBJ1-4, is EPEVTQTPSHQVTQMGQEVILRCVPISNHLYFYWYRQILGQKVEFLVSFYNNEISEKSEIFDDQFSVERPDGSNFTLKIRSTKLEDSAMYFCASNSRAANEKLFFGSGTQLSVL.

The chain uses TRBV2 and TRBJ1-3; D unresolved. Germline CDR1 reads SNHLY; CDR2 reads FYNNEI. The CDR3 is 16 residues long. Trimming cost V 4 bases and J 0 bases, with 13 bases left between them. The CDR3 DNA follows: TGTGCCAGCAGTGTCAACAGCCCCTTCTCTGGAAACACCATATATTTT. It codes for CASSVNSPFSGNTIYF. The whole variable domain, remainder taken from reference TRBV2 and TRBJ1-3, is EPEVTQTPSHQVTQMGQEVILRCVPISNHLYFYWYRQILGQKVEFLVSFYNNEISEKSEIFDDQFSVERPDGSNFTLKIRSTKLEDSAMYFCASSVNSPFSGNTIYFGEGSWLTVV.

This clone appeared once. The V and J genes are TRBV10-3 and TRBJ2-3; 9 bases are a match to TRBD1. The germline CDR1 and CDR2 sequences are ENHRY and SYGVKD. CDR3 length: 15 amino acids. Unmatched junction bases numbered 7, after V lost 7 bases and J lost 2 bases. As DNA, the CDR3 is TGTGCCATCAAGGGGACAGGGATGGCCACAGATACGCAGTATTTT. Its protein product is CAIKGTGMATDTQYF.

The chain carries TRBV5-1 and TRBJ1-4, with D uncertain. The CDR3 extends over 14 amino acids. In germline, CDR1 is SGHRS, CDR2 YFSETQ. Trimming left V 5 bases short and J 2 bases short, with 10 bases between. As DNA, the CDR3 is TGCGCCAGCAGTAGGGAAGGCACTAATGAAAAACTGTTTTTT. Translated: CASSREGTNEKLFF.

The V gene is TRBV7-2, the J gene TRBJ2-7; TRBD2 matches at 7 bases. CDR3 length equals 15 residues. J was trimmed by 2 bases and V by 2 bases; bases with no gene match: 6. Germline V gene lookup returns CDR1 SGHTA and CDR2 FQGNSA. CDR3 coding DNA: TGTGCCAGCAGCTTAAGACACAGCGGGACCTACGAGCAGTACTTC. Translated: CASSLRHSGTYEQYF.

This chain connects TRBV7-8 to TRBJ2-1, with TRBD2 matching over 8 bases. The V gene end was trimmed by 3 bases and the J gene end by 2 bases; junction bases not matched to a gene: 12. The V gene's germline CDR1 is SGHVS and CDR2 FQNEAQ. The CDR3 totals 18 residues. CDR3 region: CASSLLASGPTPYNEQFF. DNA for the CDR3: TGTGCCAGCAGCTTGTTGGCTAGCGGGCCAACCCCCTACAATGAGCAGTTCTTC.

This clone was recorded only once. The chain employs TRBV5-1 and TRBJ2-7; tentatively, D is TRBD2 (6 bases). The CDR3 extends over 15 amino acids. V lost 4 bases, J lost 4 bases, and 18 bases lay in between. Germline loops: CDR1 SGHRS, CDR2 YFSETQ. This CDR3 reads CASSLRDSEHYEQYF. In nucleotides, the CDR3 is TGCGCCAGCAGCCTCCGGGACTCGGAACATTACGAGCAGTACTTC.

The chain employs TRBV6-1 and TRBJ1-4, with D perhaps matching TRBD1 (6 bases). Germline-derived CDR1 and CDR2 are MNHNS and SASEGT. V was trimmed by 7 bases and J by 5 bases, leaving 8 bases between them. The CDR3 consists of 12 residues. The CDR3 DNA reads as TGTGCCAGCACGGGGGGCAATGAAAAACTGTTTTTT. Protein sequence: CASTGGNEKLFF.

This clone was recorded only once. The CDR3: CASTLRGSGRVYF. CDR3 DNA: TGTGCCAGCACCCTGCGGGGTAGCGGGAGAGTGTACTTC. The chain recombines TRBV7-8 with TRBJ2-7, with 9 bases that match TRBD2. CDR3 length: 13 residues. V shed 7 bases and J 12 bases; nucleotides not matched to a gene: 13. Looked up from germline, CDR1 is SGHVS and CDR2 is FQNEAQ.

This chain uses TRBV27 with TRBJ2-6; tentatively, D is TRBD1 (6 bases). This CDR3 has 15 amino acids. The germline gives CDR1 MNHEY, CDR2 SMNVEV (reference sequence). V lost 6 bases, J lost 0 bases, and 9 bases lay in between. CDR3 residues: CASRNRASGANVLTF. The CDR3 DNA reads TGTGCCAGCAGAAACAGGGCCTCTGGGGCCAACGTCCTGACTTTC. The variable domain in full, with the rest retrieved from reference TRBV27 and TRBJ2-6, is EAQVTQNPRYLITVTGKKLTVTCSQNMNHEYMSWYRQDPGLGLRQIYYSMNVEVTDKGDVPEGYKVSRKEKRNFPLILESPSPNQTSLYFCASRNRASGANVLTFGAGSRLTVL.

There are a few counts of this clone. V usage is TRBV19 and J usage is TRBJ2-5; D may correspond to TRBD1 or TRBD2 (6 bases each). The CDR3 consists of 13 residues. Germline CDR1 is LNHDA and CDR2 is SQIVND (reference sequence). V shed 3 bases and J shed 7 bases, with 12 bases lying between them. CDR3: CASSIQGRGTQYF. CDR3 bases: TGTGCCAGTAGTATCCAGGGGCGGGGGACCCAGTACTTC.

CDR3 loop: CASSQGRAVDTEAFF. CDR3 DNA sequence: TGTGCCAGCAGTCAGGGCAGGGCGGTGGACACTGAAGCTTTCTTT. V gene TRBV25-1 combines with J gene TRBJ1-1; TRBD1 might be the D (5 bases). Germline V gives CDR1 MGHDK, CDR2 SYGVNS. The CDR3 has 15 amino acids. Trimming pared 5 bases from V and 3 bases from J, leaving 16 bases between.

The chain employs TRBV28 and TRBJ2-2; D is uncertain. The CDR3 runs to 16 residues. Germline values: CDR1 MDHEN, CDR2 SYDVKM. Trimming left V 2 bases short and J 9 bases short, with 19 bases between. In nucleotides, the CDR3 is TGTGCCAGCAGTTTAAGGGCTGGAGTTTATTTGAGGGAGCTGTTTTTT. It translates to CASSLRAGVYLRELFF.

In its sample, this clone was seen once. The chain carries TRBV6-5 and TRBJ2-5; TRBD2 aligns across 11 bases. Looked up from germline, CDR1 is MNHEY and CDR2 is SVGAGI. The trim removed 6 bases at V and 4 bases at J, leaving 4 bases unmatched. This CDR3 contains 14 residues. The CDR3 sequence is CASSQGLAGETQYF. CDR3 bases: TGTGCCAGCAGCCAAGGACTAGCGGGAGAGACCCAGTACTTC.

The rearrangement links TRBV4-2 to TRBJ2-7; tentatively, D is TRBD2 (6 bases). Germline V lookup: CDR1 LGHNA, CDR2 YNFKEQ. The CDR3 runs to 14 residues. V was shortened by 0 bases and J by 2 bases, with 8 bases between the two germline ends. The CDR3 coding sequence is TGTGCCAGCAGCCAAGAACGGGGGACCTACGAGCAGTACTTC. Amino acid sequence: CASSQERGTYEQYF.

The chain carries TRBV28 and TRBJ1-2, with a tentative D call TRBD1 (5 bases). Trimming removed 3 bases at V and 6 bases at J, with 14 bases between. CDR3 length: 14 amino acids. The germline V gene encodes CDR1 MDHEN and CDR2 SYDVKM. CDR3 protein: CASSLVGREHGYTF. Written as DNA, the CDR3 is TGTGCCAGCAGTTTGGTCGGCAGGGAACATGGCTACACCTTC.